This T cell receptor beta chain emerged from a study of blood T cell repertoires in COVID-19. The assay was immunoSEQ multiplex PCR, and TCRdb's table has in-frame clones only and misses some. The sample includes around 220,000 clones, 86% of them seen just once. The sequencing sample was made of peripheral blood. The sequence was obtained from a woman between 50 and 59 years old with COVID-19, enrolled during active disease.

In DNA form, the CDR3 reads TGTGCCATCAGTCGGGACAGGGTAGAGACCCAGTACTTC. Translated: CAISRDRVETQYF. V and J are TRBV10-3 and TRBJ2-5, with TRBD1 matching over 9 bases. The CDR3 has 13 amino acids. Per the germline V gene, CDR1 is ENHRY and CDR2 is SYGVKD. The J segment lost 4 bases and the V segment lost 5 bases, leaving 2 bases of the junction unmatched.